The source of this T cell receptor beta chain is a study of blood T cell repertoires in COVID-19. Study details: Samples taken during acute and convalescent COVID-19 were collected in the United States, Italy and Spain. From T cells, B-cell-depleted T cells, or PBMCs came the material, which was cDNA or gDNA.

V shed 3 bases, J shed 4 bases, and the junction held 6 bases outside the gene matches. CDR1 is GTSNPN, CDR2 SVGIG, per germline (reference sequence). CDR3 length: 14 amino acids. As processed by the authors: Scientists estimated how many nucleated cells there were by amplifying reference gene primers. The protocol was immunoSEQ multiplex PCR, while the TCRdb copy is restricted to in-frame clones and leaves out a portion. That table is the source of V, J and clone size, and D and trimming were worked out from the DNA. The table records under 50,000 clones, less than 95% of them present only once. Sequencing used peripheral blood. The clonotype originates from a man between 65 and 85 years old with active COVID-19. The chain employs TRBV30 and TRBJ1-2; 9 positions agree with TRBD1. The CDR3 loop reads CAWSLTGGIYGYTF. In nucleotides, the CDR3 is TGTGCCTGGAGCCTCACAGGGGGCATCTATGGCTACACCTTC.